The clone carrying this TCR beta chain occurred many times. CDR1 is MDHEN, CDR2 SYDVKM, per germline. This CDR3 spans 19 amino acids. V shed 1 base and J shed 0 bases, with 20 bases lying between them. Calling Graves' hyperthyroidism stable meant ophthalmopathy did not progress within 18 months. Diagnosis of hyperthyroidism was new in patients aged 18 to 65, and its duration was under 2 months. Those patients with uncontrolled infection, other autoimmune disease, pregnancy or lactation were excluded. This sample was taken from a study of T cells in Graves' hyperthyroidism and ophthalmopathy. RNA transcripts gave rise to amplified TCR beta CDR3 regions. A first-round RT-PCR of the TCR CDR3 used the HTBI primer set. TCRdb reprocessed the multiplex PCR reads with MiXCR, giving one entry per CDR3 protein. The sample includes some 720,000 distinct CDR3 sequences, over 15% of them seen just once.

The V and J genes are TRBV28 and TRBJ2-3, with D perhaps TRBD1 or TRBD2 (5 bases each). The source material was blood. This TCR was sampled from a man between 18 and 35 years old with Graves' hyperthyroidism. The CDR3 DNA reads as TGTGCCAGCAGTTTATCGCGGTGGGCCCGGGACGCCAGCACAGATACGCAGTATTTT. It specifies CASSLSRWARDASTDTQYF.